This TCR beta chain is from a study of cytomegalovirus exposure and HLA in healthy donors. While unrecorded immune exposures were likely, the donors were nominally healthy when sampled. A note on this clone: What it binds is not known.

Study-level findings and limits: The study listed 150 to 200 cytomegalovirus-associated TCR beta chains. The authors assumed roughly uniform sequencing depth across donors for presence/absence analyses. In a later analysis, productive TCRs from donors in an Asian-associated ancestry cluster reportedly carried fewer N-insertions than the cohort mean.

Amplification used 60 Vbeta primers and 13 Jbeta primers. Assay: immunoSEQ multiplex PCR; the TCRdb copy retains only in-frame clones and omits some. Of some 52,000 clones in the sample, approximately 77% were seen once. The receptor was isolated from a woman in her fifties or sixties in good health and CMV-seronegative. What was sequenced was PBMCs.

This CDR3 is CASSLVTGEAFF. CDR3 nucleotides: TGTGCCAGTAGTTTGGTGACAGGGGAAGCTTTCTTT. J is TRBJ1-1 and V is TRBV19; 7 nucleotides match TRBD1. Germline CDR1 reads LNHDA; CDR2 reads SQIVND (reference sequence). The J segment lost 8 bases and the V segment lost 5 bases, leaving 5 bases of the junction unmatched. The CDR3 spans 12 residues.